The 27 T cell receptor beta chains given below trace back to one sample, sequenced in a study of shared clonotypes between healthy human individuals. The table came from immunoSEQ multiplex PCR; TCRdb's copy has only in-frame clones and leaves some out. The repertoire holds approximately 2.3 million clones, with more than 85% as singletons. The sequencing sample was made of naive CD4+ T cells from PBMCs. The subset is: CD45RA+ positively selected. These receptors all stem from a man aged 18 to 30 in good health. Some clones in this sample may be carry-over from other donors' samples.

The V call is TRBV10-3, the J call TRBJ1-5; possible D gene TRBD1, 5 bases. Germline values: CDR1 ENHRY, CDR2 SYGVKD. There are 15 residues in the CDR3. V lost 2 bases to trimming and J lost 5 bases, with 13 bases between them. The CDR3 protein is CAISERGNRDQPQHF. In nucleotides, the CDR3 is TGTGCCATCAGTGAGCGGGGGAACCGGGATCAGCCCCAGCATTTT.

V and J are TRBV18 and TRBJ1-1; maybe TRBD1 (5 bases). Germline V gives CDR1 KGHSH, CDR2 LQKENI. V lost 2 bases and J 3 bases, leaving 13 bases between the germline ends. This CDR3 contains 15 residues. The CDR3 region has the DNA TGTGCCAGCTCACCATACCGAGGGACGGACACTGAAGCTTTCTTT. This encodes CASSPYRGTDTEAFF.

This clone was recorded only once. CDR3 sequence (DNA): TGTGCCAGCAGATCACCGGGACAGGGCCGCTATGGCTACACCTTC. This translates into CASRSPGQGRYGYTF. The V gene is TRBV5-4, the J gene TRBJ1-2, with 9 bases identical to TRBD1. CDR1 and CDR2 (germline): SGHNT, YYREEE (reference sequence). The CDR3 extends over 15 amino acids. Unmatched junction bases numbered 9, after V lost 5 bases and J lost 4 bases.

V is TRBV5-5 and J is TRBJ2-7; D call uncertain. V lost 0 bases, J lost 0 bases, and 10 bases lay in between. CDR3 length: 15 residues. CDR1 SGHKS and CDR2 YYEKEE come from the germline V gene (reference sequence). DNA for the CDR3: TGTGCCAGCAGCTTGGGACGGAGTTCCTCCTACGAGCAGTACTTC. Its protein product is CASSLGRSSSYEQYF.

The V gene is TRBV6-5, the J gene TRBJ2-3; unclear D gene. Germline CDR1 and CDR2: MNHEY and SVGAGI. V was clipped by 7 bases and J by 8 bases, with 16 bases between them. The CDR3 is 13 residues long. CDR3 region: CASTSPGLGTQYF. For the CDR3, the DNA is TGTGCCAGCACCTCCCCAGGCCTTGGTACGCAGTATTTT.

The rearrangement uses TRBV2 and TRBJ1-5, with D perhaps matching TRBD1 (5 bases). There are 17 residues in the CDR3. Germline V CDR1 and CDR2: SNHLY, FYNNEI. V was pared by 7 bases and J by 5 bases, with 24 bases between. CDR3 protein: CASKNRDSEDLYQPQHF. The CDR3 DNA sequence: TGTGCCAGCAAGAACCGGGACTCCGAAGACTTATATCAGCCCCAGCATTTT.

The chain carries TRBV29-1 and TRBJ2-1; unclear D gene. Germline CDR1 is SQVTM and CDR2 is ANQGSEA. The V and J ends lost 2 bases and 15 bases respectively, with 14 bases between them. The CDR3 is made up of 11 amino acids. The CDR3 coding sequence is TGCAGCGTTGAACCGACCGGTTTTCGGTTCTTC. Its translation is CSVEPTGFRFF.

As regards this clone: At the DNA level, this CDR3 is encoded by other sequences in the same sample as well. The CDR3 spells CASSKGTGEKLFF. In nucleotides, the CDR3 is TGCGCCAGCAGCAAAGGGACGGGGGAAAAACTGTTTTTT. The rearrangement joins TRBV5-1 to TRBJ1-4; tentative D call: TRBD1 (5 bases). CDR1 and CDR2 (germline): SGHRS, YFSETQ. There are 13 residues in the CDR3. V was pared by 4 bases and J by 8 bases, with 12 bases between.

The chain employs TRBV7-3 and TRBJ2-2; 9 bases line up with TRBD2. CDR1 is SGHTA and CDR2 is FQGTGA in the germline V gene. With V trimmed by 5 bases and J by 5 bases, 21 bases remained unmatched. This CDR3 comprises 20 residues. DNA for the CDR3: TGTGCCAGCAGCCCTAAAGGCAGGGGAGGTAGCGGGAGTTCTACCGGGGAGCTGTTTTTT. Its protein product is CASSPKGRGGSGSSTGELFF. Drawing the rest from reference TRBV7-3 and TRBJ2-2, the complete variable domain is GAGVSQTPSNKVTEKGKYVELRCDPISGHTALYWYRQSLGQGPEFLIYFQGTGAADDSGLPNDRFFAVRPEGSVSTLKIQRTERGDSAVYLCASSPKGRGGSGSSTGELFFGEGSRLTVL.

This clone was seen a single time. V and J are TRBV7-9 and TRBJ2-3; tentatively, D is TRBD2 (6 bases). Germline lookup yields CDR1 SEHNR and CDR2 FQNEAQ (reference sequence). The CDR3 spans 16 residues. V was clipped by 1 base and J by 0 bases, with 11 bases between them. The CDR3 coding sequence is TGTGCCAGCAGCTTAGGTAGCGGCCCCAGCACAGATACGCAGTATTTT. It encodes CASSLGSGPSTDTQYF.

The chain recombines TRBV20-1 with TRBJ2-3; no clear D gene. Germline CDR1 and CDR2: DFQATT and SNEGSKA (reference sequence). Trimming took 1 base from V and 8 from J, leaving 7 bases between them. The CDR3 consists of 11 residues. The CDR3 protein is CSARGGGTQYF. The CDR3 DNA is TGCAGTGCTAGAGGCGGTGGTACGCAGTATTTT.

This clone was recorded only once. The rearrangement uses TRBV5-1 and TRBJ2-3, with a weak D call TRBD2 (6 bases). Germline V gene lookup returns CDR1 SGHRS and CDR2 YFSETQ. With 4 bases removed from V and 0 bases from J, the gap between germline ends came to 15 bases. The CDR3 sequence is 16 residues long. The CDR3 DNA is TGCGCCAGCAGCCGCCCTAGCGCCACTAGCACAGATACGCAGTATTTT. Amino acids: CASSRPSATSTDTQYF.

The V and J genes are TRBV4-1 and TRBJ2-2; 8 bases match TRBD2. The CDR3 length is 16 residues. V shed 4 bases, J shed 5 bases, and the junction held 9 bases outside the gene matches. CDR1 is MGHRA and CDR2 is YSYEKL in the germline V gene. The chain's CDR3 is CASSPPGRGRTGELFF. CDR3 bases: TGCGCCAGCAGCCCCCCCGGGAGGGGACGAACCGGGGAGCTGTTTTTT.

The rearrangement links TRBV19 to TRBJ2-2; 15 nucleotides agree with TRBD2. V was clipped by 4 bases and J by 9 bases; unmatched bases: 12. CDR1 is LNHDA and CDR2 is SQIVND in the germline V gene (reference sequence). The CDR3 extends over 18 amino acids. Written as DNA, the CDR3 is TGTGCCAGTAGTAGGGGACTAGCGGGAGGATTGAGGTCCCGGGAGCTGTTTTTT. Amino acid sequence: CASSRGLAGGLRSRELFF.

The CDR3: CASSLGSGAWEQYF. In DNA, the CDR3 is TGCGCCAGCAGCTTGGGGAGCGGGGCGTGGGAGCAGTACTTC. The chain uses TRBV5-1 and TRBJ2-7; 7 bases agree with TRBD2. J was trimmed by 7 bases and V by 0 bases; bases with no gene match: 7. Germline CDR1 is SGHRS and CDR2 is YFSETQ. CDR3 length: 14 amino acids.

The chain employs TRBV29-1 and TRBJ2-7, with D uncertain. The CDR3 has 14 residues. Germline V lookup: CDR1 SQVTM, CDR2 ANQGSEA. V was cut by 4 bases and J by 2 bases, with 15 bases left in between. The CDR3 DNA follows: TGCAGCGTTGGCAGCAACCTCGCGACCTACGAGCAGTACTTC. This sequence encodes CSVGSNLATYEQYF.

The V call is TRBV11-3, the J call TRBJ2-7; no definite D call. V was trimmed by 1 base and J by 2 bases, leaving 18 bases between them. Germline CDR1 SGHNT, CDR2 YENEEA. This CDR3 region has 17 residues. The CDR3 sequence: CASSLVVGKGDAYEQYF. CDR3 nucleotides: TGTGCCAGCAGCTTAGTGGTAGGGAAGGGCGATGCCTACGAGCAGTACTTC.

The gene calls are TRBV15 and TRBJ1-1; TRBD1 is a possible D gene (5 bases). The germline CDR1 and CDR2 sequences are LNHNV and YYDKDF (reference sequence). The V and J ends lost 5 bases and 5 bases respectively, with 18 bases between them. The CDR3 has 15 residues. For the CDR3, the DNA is TGTGCCACCAGCCTCCCCCGCGTGGGGCGGACTGAAGCTTTCTTT. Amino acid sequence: CATSLPRVGRTEAFF.

CDR3: CASSFPLLARETYEQYF. The CDR3 DNA reads TGTGCCAGCAGTTTTCCTCTTCTTGCCCGGGAAACCTACGAGCAGTACTTC. The rearrangement uses TRBV28 and TRBJ2-7; D is perhaps TRBD2 (5 bases). Germline CDR1 reads MDHEN; CDR2 reads SYDVKM. The CDR3 has 17 residues. V was shortened by 3 bases and J by 2 bases, with 20 bases between the two germline ends. The whole variable domain, remainder taken from reference TRBV28 and TRBJ2-7, is DVKVTQSSRYLVKRTGEKVFLECVQDMDHENMFWYRQDPGLGLRLIYFSYDVKMKEKGDIPEGYSVSREKKERFSLILESASTNQTSMYLCASSFPLLARETYEQYFGPGTRLTVT.

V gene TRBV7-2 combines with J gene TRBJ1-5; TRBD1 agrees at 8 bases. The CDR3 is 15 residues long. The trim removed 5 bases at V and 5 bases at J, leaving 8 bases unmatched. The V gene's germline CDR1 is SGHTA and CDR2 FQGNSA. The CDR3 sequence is CASSPRTGYDQPQHF. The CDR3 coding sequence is TGTGCCAGCAGCCCCCGGACAGGGTATGATCAGCCCCAGCATTTT.

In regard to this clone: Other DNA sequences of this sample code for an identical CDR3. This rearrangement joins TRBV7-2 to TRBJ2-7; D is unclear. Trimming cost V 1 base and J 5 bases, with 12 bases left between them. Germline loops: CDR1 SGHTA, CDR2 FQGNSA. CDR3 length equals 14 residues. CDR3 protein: CASSLVSWENEQYF. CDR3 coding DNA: TGTGCCAGCAGCTTAGTCTCTTGGGAAAACGAGCAGTACTTC.

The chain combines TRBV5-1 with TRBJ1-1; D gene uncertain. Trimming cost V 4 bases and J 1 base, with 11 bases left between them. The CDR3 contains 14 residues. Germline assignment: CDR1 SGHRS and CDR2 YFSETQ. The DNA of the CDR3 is TGCGCCAGCAGCGGCGGACCGACGAACACTGAAGCTTTCTTT. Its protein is CASSGGPTNTEAFF.

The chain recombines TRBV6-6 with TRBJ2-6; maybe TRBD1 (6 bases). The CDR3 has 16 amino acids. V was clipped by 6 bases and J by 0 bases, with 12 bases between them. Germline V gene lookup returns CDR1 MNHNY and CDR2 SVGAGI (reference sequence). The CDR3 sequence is CASREQGGSGANVLTF. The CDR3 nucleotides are TGTGCCAGCAGAGAACAAGGGGGCTCTGGGGCCAACGTCCTGACTTTC.

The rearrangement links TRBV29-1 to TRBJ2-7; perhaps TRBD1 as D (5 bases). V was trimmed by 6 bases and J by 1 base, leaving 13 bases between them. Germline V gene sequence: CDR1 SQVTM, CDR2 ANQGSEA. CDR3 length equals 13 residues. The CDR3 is CSVQPAGSYEQYF. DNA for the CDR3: TGCAGCGTCCAACCAGCAGGGTCCTACGAGCAGTACTTC.

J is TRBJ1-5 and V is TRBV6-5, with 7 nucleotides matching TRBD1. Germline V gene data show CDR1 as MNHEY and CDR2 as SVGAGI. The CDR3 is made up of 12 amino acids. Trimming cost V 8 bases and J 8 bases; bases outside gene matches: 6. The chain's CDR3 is CASLKGAEPQHF. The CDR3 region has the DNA TGTGCCAGCCTTAAGGGGGCCGAGCCCCAGCATTTT.

The CDR3 region is CASSLSGTGNYRSGYNEQFF. DNA of the CDR3: TGTGCCAGCAGTTTATCCGGGACAGGTAATTATCGGAGTGGCTACAATGAGCAGTTCTTC. V is TRBV28 and J is TRBJ2-1; TRBD1 aligns across 8 bases. The ends lost 1 base at V and 3 bases at J; junction bases unmatched: 17. The CDR3 totals 20 residues. Germline CDR1 and CDR2: MDHEN and SYDVKM.

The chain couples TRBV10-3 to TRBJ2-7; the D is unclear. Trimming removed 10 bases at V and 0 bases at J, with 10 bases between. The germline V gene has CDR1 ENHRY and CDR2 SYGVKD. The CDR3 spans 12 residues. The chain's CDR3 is CATEKDSYEQYF. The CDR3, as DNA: TGTGCCACAGAAAAGGACTCCTACGAGCAGTACTTC.